This TCR beta chain was documented in a study of blood T cell repertoires in COVID-19. On the study more broadly: From the United States, Italy and Spain came samples of acute and convalescent COVID-19. Sample material is recorded as cDNA or gDNA derived from T cells, B-cell-depleted T cells, or PBMCs.

Patients from Seattle were sampled longitudinally, starting during active infection. In the study's own analysis: Amplifying reference gene primers gave estimates of nucleated cell counts. Method: immunoSEQ multiplex PCR; TCRdb's copy keeps in-frame clones and lacks some. The V and J calls and clone size were taken over from that table, and D and trimming were inferred from the DNA. This sample has tens of thousands of clones, with over 80% found just once. The specimen sequenced was peripheral blood. The sequence was obtained from a man aged 40-50 years with COVID-19, enrolled during active disease.

CDR3 in amino acids: CASSHRQGRYYNEQFF. In DNA form, the CDR3 reads TGTGCCAGCAGCCATAGACAGGGGCGATACTACAATGAGCAGTTCTTC. The chain links TRBV2 to TRBJ2-1; 8 positions match TRBD1. V shed 6 bases, J shed 3 bases, and the junction held 10 bases outside the gene matches. Germline V gene sequence: CDR1 SNHLY, CDR2 FYNNEI. This CDR3 spans 16 amino acids.